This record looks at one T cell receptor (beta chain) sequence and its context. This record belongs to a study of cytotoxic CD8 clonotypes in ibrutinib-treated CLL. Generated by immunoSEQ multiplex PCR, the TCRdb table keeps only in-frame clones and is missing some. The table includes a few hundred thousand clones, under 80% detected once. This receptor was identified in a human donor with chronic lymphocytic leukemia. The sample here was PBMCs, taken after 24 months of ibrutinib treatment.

The CDR3 nucleotides are TGTGCCAGCAGTTTACTTGGCAGTACTATCTACGAGCAGTACTTC. The encoded protein is CASSLLGSTIYEQYF. V is TRBV27 and J is TRBJ2-7; no reliable D call. This CDR3 spans 15 amino acids. Trimming stripped 2 bases from V and 3 bases from J, with 14 bases between. CDR1 is MNHEY and CDR2 is SMNVEV in the germline V gene (reference sequence).